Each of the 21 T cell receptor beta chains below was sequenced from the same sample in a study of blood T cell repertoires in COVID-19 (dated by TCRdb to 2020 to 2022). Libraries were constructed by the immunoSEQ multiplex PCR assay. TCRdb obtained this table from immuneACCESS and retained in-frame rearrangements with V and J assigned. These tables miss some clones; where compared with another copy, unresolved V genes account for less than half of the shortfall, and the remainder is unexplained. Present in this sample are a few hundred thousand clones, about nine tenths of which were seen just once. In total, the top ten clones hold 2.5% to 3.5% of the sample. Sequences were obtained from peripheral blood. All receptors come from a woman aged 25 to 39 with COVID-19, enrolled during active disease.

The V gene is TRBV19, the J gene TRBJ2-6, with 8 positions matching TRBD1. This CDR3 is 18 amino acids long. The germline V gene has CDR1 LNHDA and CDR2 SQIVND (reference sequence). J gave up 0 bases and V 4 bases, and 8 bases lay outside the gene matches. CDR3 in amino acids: CASSRVGTGISGANVLTF. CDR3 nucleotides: TGTGCCAGTAGTAGGGTCGGGACAGGCATCTCTGGGGCCAACGTCCTGACTTTC.

The CDR3 is CASSSDRVIFVYGYTF. Here the CDR3 DNA reads TGTGCCAGCAGCTCAGACCGGGTTATTTTTGTCTATGGCTACACCTTC. The chain employs TRBV28 and TRBJ1-2; no reliable D call. V gave up 6 bases and J gave up 4 bases, with 21 bases separating them. The CDR3 runs 16 residues. Germline lookup yields CDR1 MDHEN and CDR2 SYDVKM.

Here the CDR3 DNA reads TGTGCCTCATCGGAGGGGAGGAACACTGAAGCTTTCTTT. This translates into CASSEGRNTEAFF. The chain is built from TRBV6-5 and TRBJ1-1, with a tentative D call TRBD1 (5 bases). This CDR3 comprises 13 residues. Germline V CDR1 and CDR2: MNHEY, SVGAGI. Trimming removed 11 bases at V and 1 base at J, with 14 bases between.

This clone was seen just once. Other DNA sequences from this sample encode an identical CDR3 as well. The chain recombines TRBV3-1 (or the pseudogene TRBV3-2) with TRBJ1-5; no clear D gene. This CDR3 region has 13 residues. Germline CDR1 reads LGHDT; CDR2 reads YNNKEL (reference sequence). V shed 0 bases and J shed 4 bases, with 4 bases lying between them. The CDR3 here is CASSQDLNQPQHF. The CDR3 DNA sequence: TGTGCCAGCAGCCAAGACCTTAATCAGCCCCAGCATTTT.

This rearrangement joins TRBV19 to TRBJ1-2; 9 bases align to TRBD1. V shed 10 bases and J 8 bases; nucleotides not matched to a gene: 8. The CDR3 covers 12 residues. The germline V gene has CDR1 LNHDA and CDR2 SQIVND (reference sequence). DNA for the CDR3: TGTGCCACCGCGAGGGACAGGGAGGGCTACACCTTC. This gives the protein CATARDREGYTF.

The CDR3 region is CASSLGQGGVETQYF. The DNA of the CDR3 is TGTGCCAGCAGCTTGGGGCAGGGGGGAGTAGAGACCCAGTACTTC. The rearrangement joins TRBV5-5 to TRBJ2-5, with D tentatively TRBD1 (7 bases). The germline V gene has CDR1 SGHKS and CDR2 YYEKEE (reference sequence). V lost 0 bases to trimming and J lost 4 bases, with 13 bases between them. The CDR3 loop spans 15 amino acids.

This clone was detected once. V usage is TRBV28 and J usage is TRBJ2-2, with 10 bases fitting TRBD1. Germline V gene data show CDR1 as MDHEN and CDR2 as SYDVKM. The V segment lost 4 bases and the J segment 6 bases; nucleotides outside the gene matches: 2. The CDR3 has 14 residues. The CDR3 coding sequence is TGTGCCAGCAGTTCGGGACAGGGGCCCGGGGAGCTGTTTTTT. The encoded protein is CASSSGQGPGELFF.

The DNA for the CDR3 is TGTGCCAGCAGGAGCGGGAGGCCCCCCCTAGGCCGGGAGCTGTTTTTT. Amino acid sequence: CASRSGRPPLGRELFF. V is TRBV6-4 and J is TRBJ2-2; the match to TRBD2 covers 9 bases. The V segment lost 6 bases and the J segment 9 bases; nucleotides outside the gene matches: 14. This CDR3 is built from 16 residues. The germline gives CDR1 MRHNA, CDR2 SNTAGT.

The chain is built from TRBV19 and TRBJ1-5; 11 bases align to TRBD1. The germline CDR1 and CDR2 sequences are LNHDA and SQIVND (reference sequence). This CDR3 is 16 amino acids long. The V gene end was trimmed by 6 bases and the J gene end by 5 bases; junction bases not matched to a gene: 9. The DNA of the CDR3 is TGTGCCAGTAGGGAAACGGGACAGGGGGTCTATCAGCCCCAGCATTTT. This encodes CASRETGQGVYQPQHF.

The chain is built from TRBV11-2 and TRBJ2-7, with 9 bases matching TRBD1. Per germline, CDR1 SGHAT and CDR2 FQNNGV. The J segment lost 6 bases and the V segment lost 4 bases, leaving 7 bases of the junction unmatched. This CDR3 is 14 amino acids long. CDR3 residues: CASSSGQGLIEQYF. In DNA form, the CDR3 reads TGTGCCAGCAGCTCGGGACAGGGTCTGATCGAGCAGTACTTC.

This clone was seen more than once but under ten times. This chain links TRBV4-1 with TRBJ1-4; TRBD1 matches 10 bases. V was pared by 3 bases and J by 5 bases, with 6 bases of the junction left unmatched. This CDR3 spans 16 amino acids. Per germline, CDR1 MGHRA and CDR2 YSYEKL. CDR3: CASSHRGGQGNEKLFF. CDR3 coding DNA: TGCGCCAGCAGCCATCGTGGGGGACAGGGGAATGAAAAACTGTTTTTT.

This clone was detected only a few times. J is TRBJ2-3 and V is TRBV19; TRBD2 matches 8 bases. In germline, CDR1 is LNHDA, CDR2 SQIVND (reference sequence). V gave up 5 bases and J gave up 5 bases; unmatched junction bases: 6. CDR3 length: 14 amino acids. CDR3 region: CASSRRLAGDTQYF. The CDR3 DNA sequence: TGTGCCAGTAGTCGTCGGCTAGCGGGAGATACGCAGTATTTT.

CDR3 DNA: TGTGCCAGCAACCCCCCGGGACTAGCGGGGATCACAGATACGCAGTATTTT. Protein product: CASNPPGLAGITDTQYF. This rearrangement joins TRBV5-4 to TRBJ2-3, with 13 bases lining up with TRBD2. CDR1 SGHNT and CDR2 YYREEE come from the germline V gene (reference sequence). V lost 6 bases and J lost 2; bases outside the gene matches: 9. The CDR3 is 17 residues long. The whole variable domain, remainder taken from reference TRBV5-4 and TRBJ2-3, is ETGVTQSPTHLIKTRGQQVTLRCSSQSGHNTVSWYQQALGQGPQFIFQYYREEENGRGNFPPRFSGLQFPNYSSELNVNALELDDSALYLCASNPPGLAGITDTQYFGPGTRLTVL.

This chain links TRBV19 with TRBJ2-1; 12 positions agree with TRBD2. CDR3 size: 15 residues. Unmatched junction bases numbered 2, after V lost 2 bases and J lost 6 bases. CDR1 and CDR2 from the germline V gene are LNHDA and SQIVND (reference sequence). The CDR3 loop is CASSILAGGFNEQFF. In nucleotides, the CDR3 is TGTGCCAGTAGTATACTAGCGGGAGGGTTCAATGAGCAGTTCTTC.

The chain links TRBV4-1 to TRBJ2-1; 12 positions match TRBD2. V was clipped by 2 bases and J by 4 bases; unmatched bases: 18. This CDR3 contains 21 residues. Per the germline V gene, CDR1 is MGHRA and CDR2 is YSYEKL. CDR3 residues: CASSQPQGLLAGGRLYNEQFF. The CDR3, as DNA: TGCGCCAGCAGCCAACCTCAGGGCTTACTAGCGGGAGGCCGGTTATACAATGAGCAGTTCTTC.

The CDR3 is CATSEGLTSNQPQHF. In DNA form, the CDR3 reads TGTGCCACCAGTGAAGGACTGACGAGCAATCAGCCCCAGCATTTT. The rearrangement uses TRBV24-1 and TRBJ1-5; D is undetermined. CDR3 length: 15 amino acids. With 4 bases removed from V and 1 base from J, the gap between germline ends came to 10 bases. Per the germline V gene, CDR1 is KGHDR and CDR2 is SFDVKD.

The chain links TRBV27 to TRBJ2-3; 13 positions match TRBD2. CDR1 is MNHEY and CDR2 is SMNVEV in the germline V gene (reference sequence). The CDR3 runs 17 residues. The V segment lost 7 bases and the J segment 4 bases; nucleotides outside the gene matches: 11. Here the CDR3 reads CASTQRRLAGGPDTQYF. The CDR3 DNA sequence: TGTGCCAGCACCCAAAGACGACTAGCGGGAGGCCCAGATACGCAGTATTTT.

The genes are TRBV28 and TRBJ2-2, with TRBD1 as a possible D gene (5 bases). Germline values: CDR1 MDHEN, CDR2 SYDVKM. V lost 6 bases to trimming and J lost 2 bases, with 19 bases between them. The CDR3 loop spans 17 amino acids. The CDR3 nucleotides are TGTGCCAGCAGGCCCCCAAAACGGACAACCAACACCGGGGAGCTGTTTTTT. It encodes CASRPPKRTTNTGELFF.

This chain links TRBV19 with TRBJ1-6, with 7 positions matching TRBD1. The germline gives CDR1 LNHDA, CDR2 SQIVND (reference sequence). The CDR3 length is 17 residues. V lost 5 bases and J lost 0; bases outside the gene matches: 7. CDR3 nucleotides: TGTGCCAGTAGTGCCCCGGACAGGCACTCCTATAATTCACCCCTCCACTTT. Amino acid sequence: CASSAPDRHSYNSPLHF.

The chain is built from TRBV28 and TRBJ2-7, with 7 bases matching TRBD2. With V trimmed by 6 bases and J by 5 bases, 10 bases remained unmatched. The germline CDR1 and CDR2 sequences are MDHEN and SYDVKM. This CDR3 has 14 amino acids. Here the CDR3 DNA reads TGTGCCAGCAGGGGAGGACTAGAGTCCAACGAGCAGTACTTC. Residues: CASRGGLESNEQYF. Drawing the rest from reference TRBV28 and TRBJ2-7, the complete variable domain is DVKVTQSSRYLVKRTGEKVFLECVQDMDHENMFWYRQDPGLGLRLIYFSYDVKMKEKGDIPEGYSVSREKKERFSLILESASTNQTSMYLCASRGGLESNEQYFGPGTRLTVT.

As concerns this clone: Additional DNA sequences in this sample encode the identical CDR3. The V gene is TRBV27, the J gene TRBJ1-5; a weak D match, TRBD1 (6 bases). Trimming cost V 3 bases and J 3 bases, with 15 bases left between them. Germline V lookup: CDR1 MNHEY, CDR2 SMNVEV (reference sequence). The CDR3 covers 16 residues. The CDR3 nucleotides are TGTGCCAGCAGTTTCTCAAGGACAGTCCACAATCAGCCCCAGCATTTT. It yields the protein CASSFSRTVHNQPQHF.